Detailed here is one T cell receptor (beta chain). Its antigen is still unknown. The data stem from a study of monozygotic twins with inflammatory bowel disease. The total RNA came straight from whole blood, and T cells were not sorted beforehand. CDR3 length: 14 amino acids. Germline CDR1 is SGHRS and CDR2 is YFSETQ. TCRdb reprocessed the 5' RACE reads; each CDR3 protein has one entry and no DNA is given. The listing records about 140,000 distinct CDR3 sequences. General study results and limits: IBD patients shared fewer clonotypes with others than healthy twins, especially with disease activity.

The chain joins TRBV5-1 to TRBJ2-7. Material for sequencing was blood. The TCR comes from a human donor with ulcerative colitis or Crohn's disease, or a healthy co-twin of an affected twin (not recorded which). The CDR3 sequence is CASSLAWASYEQYF.